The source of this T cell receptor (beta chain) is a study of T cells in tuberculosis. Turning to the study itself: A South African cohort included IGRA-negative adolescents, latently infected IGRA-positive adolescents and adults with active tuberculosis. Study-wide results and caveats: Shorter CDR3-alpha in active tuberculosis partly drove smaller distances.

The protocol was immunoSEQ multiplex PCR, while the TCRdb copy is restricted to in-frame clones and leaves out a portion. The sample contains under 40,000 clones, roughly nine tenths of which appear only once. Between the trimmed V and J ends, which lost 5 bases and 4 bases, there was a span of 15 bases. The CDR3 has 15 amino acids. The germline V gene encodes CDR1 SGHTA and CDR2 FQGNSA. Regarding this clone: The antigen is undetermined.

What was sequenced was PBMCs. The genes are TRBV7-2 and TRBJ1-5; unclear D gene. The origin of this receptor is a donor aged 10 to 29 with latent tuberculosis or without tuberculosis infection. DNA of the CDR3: TGTGCCAGCAGCCCATGGGGAGGCCCAAATCAGCCCCAGCATTTT. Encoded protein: CASSPWGGPNQPQHF.